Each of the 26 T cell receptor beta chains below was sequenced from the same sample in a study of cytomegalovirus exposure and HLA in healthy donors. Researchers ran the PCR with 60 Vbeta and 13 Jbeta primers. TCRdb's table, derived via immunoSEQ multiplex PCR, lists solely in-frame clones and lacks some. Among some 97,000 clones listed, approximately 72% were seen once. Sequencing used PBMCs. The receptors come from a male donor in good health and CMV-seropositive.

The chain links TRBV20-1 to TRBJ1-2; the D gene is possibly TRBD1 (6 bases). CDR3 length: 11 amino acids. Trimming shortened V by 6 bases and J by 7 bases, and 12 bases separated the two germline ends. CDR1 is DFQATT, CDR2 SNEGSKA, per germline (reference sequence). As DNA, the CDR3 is TGCAGTGCCGAGCGAGGGGGTGGCTACACCTTC. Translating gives CSAERGGGYTF.

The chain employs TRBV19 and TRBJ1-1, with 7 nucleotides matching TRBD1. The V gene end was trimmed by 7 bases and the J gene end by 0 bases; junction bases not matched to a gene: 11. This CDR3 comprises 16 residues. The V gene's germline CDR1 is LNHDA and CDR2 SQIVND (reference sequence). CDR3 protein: CASTSGQISLNTEAFF. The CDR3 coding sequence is TGTGCCAGTACCTCGGGACAGATATCCTTGAACACTGAAGCTTTCTTT.

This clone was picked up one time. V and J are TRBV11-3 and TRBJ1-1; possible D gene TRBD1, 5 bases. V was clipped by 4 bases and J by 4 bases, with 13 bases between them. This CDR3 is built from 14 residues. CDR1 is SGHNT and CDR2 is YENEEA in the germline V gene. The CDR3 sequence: CASSYSREGTEAFF. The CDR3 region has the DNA TGTGCCAGCAGCTACTCCAGGGAAGGCACTGAAGCTTTCTTT.

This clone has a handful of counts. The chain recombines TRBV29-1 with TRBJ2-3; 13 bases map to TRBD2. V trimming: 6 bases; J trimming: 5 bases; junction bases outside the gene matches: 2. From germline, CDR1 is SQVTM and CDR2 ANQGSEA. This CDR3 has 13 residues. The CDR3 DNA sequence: TGCAGCGTCCGACTAGCGGGGGGAGATACGCAGTATTTT. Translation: CSVRLAGGDTQYF.

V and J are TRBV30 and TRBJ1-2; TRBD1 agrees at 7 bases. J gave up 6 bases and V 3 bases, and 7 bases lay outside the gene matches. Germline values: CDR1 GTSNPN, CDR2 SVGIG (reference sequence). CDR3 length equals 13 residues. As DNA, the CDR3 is TGTGCCTGGAGCCCCAGGGGGGCGGATGGCTACACCTTC. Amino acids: CAWSPRGADGYTF.

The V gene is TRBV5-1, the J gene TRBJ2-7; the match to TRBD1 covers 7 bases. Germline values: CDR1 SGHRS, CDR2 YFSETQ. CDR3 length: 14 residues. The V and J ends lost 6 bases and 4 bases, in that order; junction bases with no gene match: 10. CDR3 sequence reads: CASTPGTEGYEQYF. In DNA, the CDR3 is TGCGCCAGCACCCCGGGGACAGAAGGTTACGAGCAGTACTTC. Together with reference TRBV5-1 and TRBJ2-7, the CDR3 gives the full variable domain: KAGVTQTPRYLIKTRGQQVTLSCSPISGHRSVSWYQQTPGQGLQFLFEYFSETQRNKGNFPGRFSGRQFSNSRSEMNVSTLELGDSALYLCASTPGTEGYEQYFGPGTRLTVT.

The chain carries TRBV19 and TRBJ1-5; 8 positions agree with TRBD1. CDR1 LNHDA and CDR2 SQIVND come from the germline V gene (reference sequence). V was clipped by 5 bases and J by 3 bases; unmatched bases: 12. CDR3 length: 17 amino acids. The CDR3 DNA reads TGTGCCAGTAGTGTTCATCGGCGGGACAGGTACAATCAGCCCCAGCATTTT. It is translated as CASSVHRRDRYNQPQHF.

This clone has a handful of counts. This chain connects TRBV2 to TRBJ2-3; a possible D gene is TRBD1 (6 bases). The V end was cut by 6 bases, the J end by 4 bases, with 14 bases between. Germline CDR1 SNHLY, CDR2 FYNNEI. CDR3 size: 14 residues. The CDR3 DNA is TGTGCCAGCAGCCAGGACAGTTCGGCAGATACGCAGTATTTT. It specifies CASSQDSSADTQYF.

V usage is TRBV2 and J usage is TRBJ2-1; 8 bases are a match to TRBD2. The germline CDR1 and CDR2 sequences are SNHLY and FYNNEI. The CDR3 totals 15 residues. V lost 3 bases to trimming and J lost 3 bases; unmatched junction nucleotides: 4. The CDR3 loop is CASSDGGEGYNEQFF. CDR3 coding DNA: TGTGCCAGCAGTGACGGGGGGGAGGGCTACAATGAGCAGTTCTTC.

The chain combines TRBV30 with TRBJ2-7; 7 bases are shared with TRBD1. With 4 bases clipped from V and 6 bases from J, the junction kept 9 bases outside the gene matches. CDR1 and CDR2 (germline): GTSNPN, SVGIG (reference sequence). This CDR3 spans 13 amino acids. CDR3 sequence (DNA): TGTGCCTGGACCCCCTTGACAGGGACCGAGCAGTACTTC. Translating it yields CAWTPLTGTEQYF.

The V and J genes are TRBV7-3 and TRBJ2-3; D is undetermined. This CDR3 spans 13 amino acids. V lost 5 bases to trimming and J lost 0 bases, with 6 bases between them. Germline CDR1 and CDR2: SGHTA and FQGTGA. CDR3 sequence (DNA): TGTGCCAGCAGCCCCTCTAGCACAGATACGCAGTATTTT. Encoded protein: CASSPSSTDTQYF.

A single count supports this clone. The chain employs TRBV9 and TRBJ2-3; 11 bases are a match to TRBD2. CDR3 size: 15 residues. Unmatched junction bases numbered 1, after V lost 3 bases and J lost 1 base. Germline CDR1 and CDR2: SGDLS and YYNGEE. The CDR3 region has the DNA TGTGCCAGCAGCGAGACTAGCGGGGGCACAGATACGCAGTATTTT. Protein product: CASSETSGGTDTQYF.

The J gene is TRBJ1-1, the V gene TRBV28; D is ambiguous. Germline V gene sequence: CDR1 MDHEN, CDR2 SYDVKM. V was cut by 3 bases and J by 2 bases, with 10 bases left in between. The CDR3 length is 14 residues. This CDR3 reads CASSLTQFNTEAFF. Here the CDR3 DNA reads TGTGCCAGCAGTTTGACTCAGTTCAACACTGAAGCTTTCTTT.

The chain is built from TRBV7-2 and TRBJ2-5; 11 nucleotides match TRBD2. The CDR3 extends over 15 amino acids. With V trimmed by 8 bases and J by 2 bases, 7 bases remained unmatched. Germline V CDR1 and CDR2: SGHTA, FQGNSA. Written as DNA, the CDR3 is TGTGCCAGCTTAAATAGCGGGGGGGTACAAGAGACCCAGTACTTC. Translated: CASLNSGGVQETQYF.

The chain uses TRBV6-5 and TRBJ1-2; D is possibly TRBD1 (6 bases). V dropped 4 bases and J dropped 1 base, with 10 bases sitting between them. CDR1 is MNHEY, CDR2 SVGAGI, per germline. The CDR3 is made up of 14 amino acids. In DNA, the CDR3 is TGTGCCAGCAGTTTGACAGGTGTTAACTATGGCTACACCTTC. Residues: CASSLTGVNYGYTF.

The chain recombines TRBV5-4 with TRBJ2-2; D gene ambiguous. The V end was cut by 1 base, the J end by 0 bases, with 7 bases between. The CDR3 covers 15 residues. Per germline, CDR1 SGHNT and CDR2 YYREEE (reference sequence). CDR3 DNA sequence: TGTGCCAGCAGCTTGCAACTCTCGAACACCGGGGAGCTGTTTTTT. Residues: CASSLQLSNTGELFF.

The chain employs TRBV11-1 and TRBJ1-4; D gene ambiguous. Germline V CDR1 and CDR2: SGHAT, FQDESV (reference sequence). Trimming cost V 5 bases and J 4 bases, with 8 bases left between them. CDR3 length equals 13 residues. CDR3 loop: CASSAHSNEKLFF. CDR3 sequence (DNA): TGTGCCAGCAGCGCCCACAGTAATGAAAAACTGTTTTTT.

The CDR3: CASSFPDRVGYNEQFF. CDR3 DNA: TGTGCCAGCAGCTTCCCCGACAGGGTAGGCTACAATGAGCAGTTCTTC. This rearrangement joins TRBV2 to TRBJ2-1; 7 bases map to TRBD1. CDR1 and CDR2 from the germline V gene are SNHLY and FYNNEI. The CDR3 sequence is 16 residues long. J lost 3 bases, V lost 6 bases, and 11 bases had no gene match.

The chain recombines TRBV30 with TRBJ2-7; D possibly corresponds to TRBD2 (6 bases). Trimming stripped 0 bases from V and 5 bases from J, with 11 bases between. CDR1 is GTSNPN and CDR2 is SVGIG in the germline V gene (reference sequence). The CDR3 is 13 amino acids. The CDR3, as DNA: TGTGCCTGGAGTGTTGGAGGGGTTAACGAGCAGTACTTC. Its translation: CAWSVGGVNEQYF.

The CDR3 here is CASSLDAILNSPLHF. CDR3 coding DNA: TGTGCCAGCAGCTTGGATGCTATACTTAATTCACCCCTCCACTTT. The chain employs TRBV5-4 and TRBJ1-6; no clear D. Per germline, CDR1 SGHNT and CDR2 YYREEE (reference sequence). The CDR3 length is 15 residues. With 0 bases removed from V and 6 bases from J, the gap between germline ends came to 10 bases.

The CDR3 here is CASSPGTGRETQYF. DNA of the CDR3: TGTGCCAGCAGCCCTGGGACAGGGAGGGAGACCCAGTACTTC. The chain employs TRBV5-4 and TRBJ2-5, with 9 bases aligning to TRBD1. V trimming: 4 bases; J trimming: 5 bases; junction bases outside the gene matches: 6. This CDR3 is 14 amino acids long. From germline, CDR1 is SGHNT and CDR2 YYREEE (reference sequence).

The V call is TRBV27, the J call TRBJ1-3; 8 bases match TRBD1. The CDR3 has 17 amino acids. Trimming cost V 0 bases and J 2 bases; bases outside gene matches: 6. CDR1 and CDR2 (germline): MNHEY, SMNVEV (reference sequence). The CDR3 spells CASSLSDSQGAGNTIYF. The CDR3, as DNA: TGTGCCAGCAGTTTATCGGATTCACAGGGGGCTGGAAACACCATATATTTT.

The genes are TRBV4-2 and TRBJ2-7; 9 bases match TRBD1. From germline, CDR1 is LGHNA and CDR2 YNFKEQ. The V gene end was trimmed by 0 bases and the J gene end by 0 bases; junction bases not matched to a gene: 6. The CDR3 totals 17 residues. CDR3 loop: CASSQDWGTGSSYEQYF. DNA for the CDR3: TGTGCCAGCAGCCAAGACTGGGGGACAGGGAGCTCCTACGAGCAGTACTTC.

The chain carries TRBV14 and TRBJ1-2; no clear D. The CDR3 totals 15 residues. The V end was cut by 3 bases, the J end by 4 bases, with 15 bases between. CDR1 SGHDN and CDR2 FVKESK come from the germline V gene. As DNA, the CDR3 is TGTGCCAGCAGCCATATTGTTGGGCCTTTCTATGGCTACACCTTC. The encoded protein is CASSHIVGPFYGYTF.

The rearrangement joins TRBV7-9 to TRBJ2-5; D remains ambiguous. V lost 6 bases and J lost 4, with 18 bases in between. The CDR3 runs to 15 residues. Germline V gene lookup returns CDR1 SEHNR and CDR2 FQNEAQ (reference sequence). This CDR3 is CASRAPLRLGETQYF. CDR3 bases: TGTGCCAGCAGGGCCCCGCTGCGGTTGGGAGAGACCCAGTACTTC.

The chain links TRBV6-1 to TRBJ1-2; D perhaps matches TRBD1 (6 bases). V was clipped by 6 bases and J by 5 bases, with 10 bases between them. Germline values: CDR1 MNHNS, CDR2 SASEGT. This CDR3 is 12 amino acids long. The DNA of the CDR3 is TGTGCCAGCAGCCAGGGGACGTATGGCTACACCTTC. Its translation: CASSQGTYGYTF.